This paragraph covers one TCR beta chain sequence. Its specificity is unknown. TCRdb ran MiXCR on the reads and lists one entry per CDR3 protein. The sample lists about 9,100 distinct CDR3 sequences, around 21% occurring once. CDR3 length equals 15 residues. Germline V gene data show CDR1 as GTSNPN and CDR2 as SVGIG (reference sequence). V lost 5 bases and J lost 1, with 15 bases in between. This specimen comes from a study of liver allograft versus peripheral blood T cells. About the research overall: Repertoires of T cell receptors in transplanted livers were compared with recipients' peripheral blood repertoires. Study-wide findings and caveats: In liver allografts, T cell receptor repertoires reportedly differed from the repertoires found in peripheral blood.

This TCR was sampled from a human patient who had a liver transplant. The graft donor may be the source of some T cells. This rearrangement joins TRBV30 to TRBJ2-4; D is perhaps TRBD1 (5 bases). The CDR3 bases are TGTGCCTGGGGTGGGTCCTACAGGGCCAAAAACATTCAGTACTTC. Amino acid sequence: CAWGGSYRAKNIQYF.